The present entry profiles one T cell receptor (beta chain) with its context. The data stem from a study of blood T cell repertoires in COVID-19. Looking at the study overall: Some COVID-19 samples were acute and others convalescent; all came from the United States, Italy and Spain.

Assay used: immunoSEQ multiplex PCR; TCRdb lists only in-frame clones, some missing. The sample shows under 400,000 clones, 85% to 90% of them seen only once. The germline V gene encodes CDR1 LNHNV and CDR2 YYDKDF (reference sequence). J was trimmed by 4 bases and V by 5 bases; bases with no gene match: 16. The CDR3 is 19 residues long. This sequence was found in a woman in her 30s with COVID-19, enrolled during active disease. This chain uses TRBV15 with TRBJ2-6, with 8 bases fitting TRBD1. The specimen sequenced was peripheral blood. Written as DNA, the CDR3 is TGTGCCACCAGCCTCCTTGGCCAGGGGGCTCGGTTCGGGGCCAACGTCCTGACTTTC. It encodes CATSLLGQGARFGANVLTF.